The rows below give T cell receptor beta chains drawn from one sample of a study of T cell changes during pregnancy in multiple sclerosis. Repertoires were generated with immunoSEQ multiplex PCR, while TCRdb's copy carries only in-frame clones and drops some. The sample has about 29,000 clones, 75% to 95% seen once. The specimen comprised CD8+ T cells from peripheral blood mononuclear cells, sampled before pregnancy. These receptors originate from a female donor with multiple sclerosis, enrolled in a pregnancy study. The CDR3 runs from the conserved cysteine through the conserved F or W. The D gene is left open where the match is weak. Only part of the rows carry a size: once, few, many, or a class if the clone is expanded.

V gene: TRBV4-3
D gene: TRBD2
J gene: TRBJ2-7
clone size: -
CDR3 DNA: TGCGCCAGCAGCCAAGATGGCCTGGGGCGGGAGCCTTTAGGGGAGCAGTACTTC
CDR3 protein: CASSQDGLGREPLGEQYF

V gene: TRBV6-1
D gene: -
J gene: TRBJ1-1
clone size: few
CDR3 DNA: TGTGCCAGCAGTGAGGCAGGTTTAACTGAAGCTTTCTTT
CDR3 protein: CASSEAGLTEAFF

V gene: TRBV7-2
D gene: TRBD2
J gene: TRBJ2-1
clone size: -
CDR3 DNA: TGTGCCAGCAGCCCTCTAGGGCTAGCGGGAGAGTACAATGAGCAGTTCTTC
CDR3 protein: CASSPLGLAGEYNEQFF

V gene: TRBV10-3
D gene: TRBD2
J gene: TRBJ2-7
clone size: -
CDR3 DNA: TGTGCCATCAGTGGGGAAGTAGCGGGCCCCCCCTACGAGCAGTACTTC
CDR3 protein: CAISGEVAGPPYEQYF

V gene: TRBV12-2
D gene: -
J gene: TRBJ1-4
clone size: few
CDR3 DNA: TGTGCAAGTCGCTTAGGAACAGGGTTT
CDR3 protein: CASRLGTGF

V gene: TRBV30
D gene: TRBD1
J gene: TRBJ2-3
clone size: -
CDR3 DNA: TGTGCCTGGAGTCCTGGACAGGGGATTTCAGATACGCAGTATTTT
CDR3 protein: CAWSPGQGISDTQYF

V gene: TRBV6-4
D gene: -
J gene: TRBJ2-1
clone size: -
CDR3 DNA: TGTGCCAGCAGTGACTCATGGACAGTCAGTTACAATGAGCAGTTCTTC
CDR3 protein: CASSDSWTVSYNEQFF

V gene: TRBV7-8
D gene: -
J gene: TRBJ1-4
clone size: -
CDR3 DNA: TGTGCCAGCAGCTTATTTAGAGGACTTAGTAATGAAAAACTGTTTTTT
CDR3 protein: CASSLFRGLSNEKLFF

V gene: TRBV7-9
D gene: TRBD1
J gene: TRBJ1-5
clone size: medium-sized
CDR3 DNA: TGTGCCAGCAGCTTGACAGGGGATCAGCCCCAGCATTTT
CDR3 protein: CASSLTGDQPQHF

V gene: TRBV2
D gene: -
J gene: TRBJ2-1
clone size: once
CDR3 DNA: TGTGCCAGGACACACTCCTCCTACAATGAGCAGTTCTTC
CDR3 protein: CARTHSSYNEQFF

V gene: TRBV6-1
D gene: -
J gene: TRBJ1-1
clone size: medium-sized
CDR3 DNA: TGTGCCAGCAATCGGGCAGGGGAGGGCACTGAAGCTTTCTTT
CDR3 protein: CASNRAGEGTEAFF

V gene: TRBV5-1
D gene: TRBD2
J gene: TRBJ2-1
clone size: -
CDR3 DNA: TGCGCCAGCAGCTTGGGGCTAGCGGGCAATGAGCAGTTCTTC
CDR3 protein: CASSLGLAGNEQFF

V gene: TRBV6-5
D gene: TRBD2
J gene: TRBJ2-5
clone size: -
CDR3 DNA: TGTGCCAGCAGCCGGGACTACCACCAAGAGACCCAGTACTTC
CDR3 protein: CASSRDYHQETQYF

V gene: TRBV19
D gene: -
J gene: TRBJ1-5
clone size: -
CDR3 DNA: TGTGCCAGTAGTATAGGTGGCCAGGAGCCCCAGCATTTT
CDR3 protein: CASSIGGQEPQHF

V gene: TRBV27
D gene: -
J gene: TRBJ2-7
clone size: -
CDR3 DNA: TGTGCCAGCAGTTCCCTCGGGTACGAGCAGTACTTC
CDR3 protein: CASSSLGYEQYF

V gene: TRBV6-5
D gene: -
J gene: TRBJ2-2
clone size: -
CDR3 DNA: TGTGCCAGCAGTTCTAGGAGCCTGAACACCGGGGAGCTGTTTTTT
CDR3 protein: CASSSRSLNTGELFF

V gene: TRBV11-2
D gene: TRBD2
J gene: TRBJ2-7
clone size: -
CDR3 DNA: TGTGCCAGCAGCTTAACAGCGGGACACGAGCAGTACTTC
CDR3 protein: CASSLTAGHEQYF

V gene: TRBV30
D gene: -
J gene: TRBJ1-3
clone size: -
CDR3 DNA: TGTGCCTGGAGGAAGACGGAGCCTGGAAACACCATATATTTT
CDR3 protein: CAWRKTEPGNTIYF

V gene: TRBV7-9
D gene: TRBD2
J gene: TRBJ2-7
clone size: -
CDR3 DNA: TGTGCCAGCAGCTTAGCCAGCGGGAGCTCCTACGAGCAGTACTTC
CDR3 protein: CASSLASGSSYEQYF

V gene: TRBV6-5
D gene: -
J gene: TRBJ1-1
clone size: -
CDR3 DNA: TGTGCCAGCAGTCTCGCGCTGAACACTGAAGCTTTCTTT
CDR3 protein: CASSLALNTEAFF

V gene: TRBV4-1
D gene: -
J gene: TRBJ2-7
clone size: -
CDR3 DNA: TGCGCCAGCAGCCAAATCTACGAGCAGTACTTC
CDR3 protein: CASSQIYEQYF

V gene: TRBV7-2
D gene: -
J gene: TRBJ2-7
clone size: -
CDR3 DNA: TGTGCCAGCAGCTCAGGGCGGTCGGGTGATCTGGAGGAGCAGTACTTC
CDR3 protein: CASSSGRSGDLEEQYF

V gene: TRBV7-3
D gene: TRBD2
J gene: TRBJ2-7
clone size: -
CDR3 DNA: TGTGCCAGCGGGGCGGGAGCGGGTTACGAGCAGTACTTC
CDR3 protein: CASGAGAGYEQYF

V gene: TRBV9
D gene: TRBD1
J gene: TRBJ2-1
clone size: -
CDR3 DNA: TGTGCCAGCAGCGTTGGGGGACAGGGGGCCAAAGGTGAGCAGTTCTTC
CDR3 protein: CASSVGGQGAKGEQFF

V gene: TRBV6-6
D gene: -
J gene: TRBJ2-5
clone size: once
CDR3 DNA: TGTGCCAGCAGTTACGACAGCCAAGTGACCCAGTACTTC
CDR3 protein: CASSYDSQVTQYF

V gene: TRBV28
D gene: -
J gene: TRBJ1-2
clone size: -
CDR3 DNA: TGTGCCAGCAGTTCAGAACCCTGGGACACCAACTATGGCTACACCTTC
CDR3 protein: CASSSEPWDTNYGYTF

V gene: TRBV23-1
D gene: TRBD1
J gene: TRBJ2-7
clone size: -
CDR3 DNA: TGCGCCAGCAGCCCCGCCCCGGGACAGGGAATCGAGCAGTACTTC
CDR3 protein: CASSPAPGQGIEQYF

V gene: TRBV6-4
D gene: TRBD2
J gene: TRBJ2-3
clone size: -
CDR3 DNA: TGTGCCAGCAGCCGGACTAGCGGGAGTGTAGATACGCAGTATTTT
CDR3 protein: CASSRTSGSVDTQYF

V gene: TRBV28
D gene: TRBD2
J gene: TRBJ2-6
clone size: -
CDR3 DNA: TGTGCCAGCAGTCCGCCGGGACTAGCGGGGGGCCCTGGGGCCAACGTCCTGACTTTC
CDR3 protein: CASSPPGLAGGPGANVLTF

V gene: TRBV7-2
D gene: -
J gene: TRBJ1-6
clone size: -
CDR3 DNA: TGTGCCAGCAGCTTAGGAGTCCGGGAACAAAATTCACCCCTCCACTTT
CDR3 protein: CASSLGVREQNSPLHF

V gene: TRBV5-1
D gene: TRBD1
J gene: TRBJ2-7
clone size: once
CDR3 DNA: TGCGCCAGCAGCTTGGGGGACAGAATTTACGAGCAGTACTTC
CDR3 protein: CASSLGDRIYEQYF

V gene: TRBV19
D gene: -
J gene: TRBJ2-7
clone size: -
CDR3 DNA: TGTGCCAGTAGTATTTGGCTAGACTCCTACGAGCAGTACTTC
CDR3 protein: CASSIWLDSYEQYF

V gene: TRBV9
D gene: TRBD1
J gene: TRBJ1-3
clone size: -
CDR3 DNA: TGTGCCAGCAGCCCGCGACTTCGGACAGGCACTGGAAACACCATATATTTT
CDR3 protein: CASSPRLRTGTGNTIYF

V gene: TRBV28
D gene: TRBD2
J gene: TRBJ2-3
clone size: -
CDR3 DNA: TGTGCCAGCAGTTTCCTGATCAAAACTAGCGGAAGCACAGATACGCAGTATTTT
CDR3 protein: CASSFLIKTSGSTDTQYF

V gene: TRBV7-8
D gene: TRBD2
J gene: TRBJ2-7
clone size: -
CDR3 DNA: TGTGCCAGCAGCTTCGCGGATACGACTAGCGGATACTACGAGCAGTACTTC
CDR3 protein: CASSFADTTSGYYEQYF

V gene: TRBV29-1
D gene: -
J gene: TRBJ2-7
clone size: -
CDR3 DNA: TGCAGCGTAGGTCAGAAGACAGGTTCCAACGAGCAGTACTTC
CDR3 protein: CSVGQKTGSNEQYF

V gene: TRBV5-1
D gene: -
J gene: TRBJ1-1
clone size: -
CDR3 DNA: TGCGCCAGCAGCTTGGTGGGTAGGGTGGGGAGAGAAGCTTTCTTT
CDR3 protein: CASSLVGRVGREAFF

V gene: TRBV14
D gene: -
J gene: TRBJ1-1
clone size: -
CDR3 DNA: TGTGCCAGCAGCCAATTCGTGAACACTGAAGCTTTCTTT
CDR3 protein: CASSQFVNTEAFF

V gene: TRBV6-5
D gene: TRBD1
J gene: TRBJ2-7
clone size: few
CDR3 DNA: TGTGCCAGCAGTCAGACAGGGTTATACGAGCAGTACTTC
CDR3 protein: CASSQTGLYEQYF

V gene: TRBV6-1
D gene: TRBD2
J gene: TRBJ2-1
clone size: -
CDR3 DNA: TGTGCCAGCACGAAGGTAGCGGGCCGCAATGAGCAGTTCTTC
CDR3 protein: CASTKVAGRNEQFF

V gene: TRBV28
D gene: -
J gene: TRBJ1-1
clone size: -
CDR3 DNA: TGTGCCAGCAGTTTCCAGGGGTTGAACACTGAAGCTTTCTTT
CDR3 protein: CASSFQGLNTEAFF

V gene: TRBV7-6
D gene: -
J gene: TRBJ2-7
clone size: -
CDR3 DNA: TGTGCCAGCAGCTTTGCAGGAAACGAGCAGTACTTC
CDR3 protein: CASSFAGNEQYF

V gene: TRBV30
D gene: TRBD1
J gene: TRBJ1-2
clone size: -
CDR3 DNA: TGTGCCTGGAGTACAGGGGGCGCAGATGGCTACACCTTC
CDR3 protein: CAWSTGGADGYTF

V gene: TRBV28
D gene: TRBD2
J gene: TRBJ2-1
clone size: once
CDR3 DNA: TGTGCCAGCAGCAAAATCGGCCTAGCGGGCTACAATGAGCAGTTCTTC
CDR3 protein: CASSKIGLAGYNEQFF

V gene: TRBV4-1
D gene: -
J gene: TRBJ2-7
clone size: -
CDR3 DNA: TGCGCCAGCAGCCAAGACGGCGCTAGCGCCGTCTCCTACGAGCAGTACTTC
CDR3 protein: CASSQDGASAVSYEQYF

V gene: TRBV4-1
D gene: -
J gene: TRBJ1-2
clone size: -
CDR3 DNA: TGCGCCAGCAGCCAAGAACAGGGCCTCTATGGCTACACCTTC
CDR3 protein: CASSQEQGLYGYTF

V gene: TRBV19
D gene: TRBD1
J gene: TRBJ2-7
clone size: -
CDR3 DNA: TGTGCCAGTAGTACCAGACAGGGTAGGTACGAGCAGTACTTC
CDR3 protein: CASSTRQGRYEQYF

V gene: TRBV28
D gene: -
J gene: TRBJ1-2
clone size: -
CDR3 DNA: TGTGCCAGCAGTTTATTCCGAGTCTATGGCTACACCTTC
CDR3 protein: CASSLFRVYGYTF

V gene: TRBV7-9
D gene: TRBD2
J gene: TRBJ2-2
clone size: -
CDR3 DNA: TGTGCCAGCAGCTCCACTAGCGTCTCGAACACCGGGGAGCTGTTTTTT
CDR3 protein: CASSSTSVSNTGELFF

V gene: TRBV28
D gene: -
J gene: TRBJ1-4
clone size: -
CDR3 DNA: TGTGCCAGCAGCGGGGTCTTGGTCGAAAAACTGTTTTTT
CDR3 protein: CASSGVLVEKLFF

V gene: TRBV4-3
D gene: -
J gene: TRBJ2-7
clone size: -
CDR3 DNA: TGCGCCAGCAGCCAAACACAGGGAACCTACGAGCAGTACTTC
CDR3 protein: CASSQTQGTYEQYF